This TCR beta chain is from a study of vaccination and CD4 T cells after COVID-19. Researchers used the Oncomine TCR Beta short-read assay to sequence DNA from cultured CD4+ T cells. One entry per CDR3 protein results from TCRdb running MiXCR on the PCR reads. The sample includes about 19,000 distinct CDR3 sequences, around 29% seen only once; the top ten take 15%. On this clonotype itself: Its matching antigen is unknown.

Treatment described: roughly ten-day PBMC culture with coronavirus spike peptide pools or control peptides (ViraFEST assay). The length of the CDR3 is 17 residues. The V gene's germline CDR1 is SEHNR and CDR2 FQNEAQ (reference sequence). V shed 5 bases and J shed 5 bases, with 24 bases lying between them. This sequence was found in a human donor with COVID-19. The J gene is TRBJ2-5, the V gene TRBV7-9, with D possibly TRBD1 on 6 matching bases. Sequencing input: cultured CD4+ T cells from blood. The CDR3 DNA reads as TGTGCCAGCAGCGATCATCCCGGGACAAGGGGTTTGGAGACCCAGTACTTC. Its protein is CASSDHPGTRGLETQYF.